The rows below give T cell receptor beta chains drawn from one sample of a study of T cell changes during pregnancy in multiple sclerosis. Measured with immunoSEQ multiplex PCR; TCRdb has only the in-frame clones, and not every one. Here the sample spans 25,000 to 30,000 clones, 80% to 90% being singletons. The source material was CD4+ T cells from peripheral blood mononuclear cells, sampled in the second trimester of pregnancy. The receptors come from a female donor with multiple sclerosis, enrolled in a pregnancy study. Each CDR3 is given with its conserved first and last residue. Each record gives: clone size, D gene, J gene, V gene, CDR3 protein, CDR3 DNA. A D gene is named only where the DNA matches it firmly. The listing skips clone size in some rows; elsewhere it reads once, few, many or a size class.

abundance: .; d_gene: .; j_gene: TRBJ1-2; v_gene: TRBV5-1; CDR3aa: CASSLAPGANYGYTF; CDR3nt: TGCGCCAGCAGCTTGGCCCCAGGGGCCAACTATGGCTACACCTTC
abundance: once; d_gene: TRBD1; j_gene: TRBJ1-6; v_gene: TRBV7-3; CDR3aa: CASGQGVNSPLHF; CDR3nt: TGTGCCAGCGGGCAGGGGGTAAATTCACCCCTCCACTTT
abundance: .; d_gene: TRBD1; j_gene: TRBJ1-2; v_gene: TRBV19; CDR3aa: CASWTGVLYGYTF; CDR3nt: TGTGCCAGCTGGACAGGGGTACTCTATGGCTACACCTTC
abundance: .; d_gene: .; j_gene: TRBJ1-1; v_gene: TRBV27; CDR3aa: CASSFDRSHNTEAFF; CDR3nt: TGTGCCAGCAGTTTCGACAGGAGCCACAACACTGAAGCTTTCTTT
abundance: .; d_gene: .; j_gene: TRBJ2-7; v_gene: TRBV5-6; CDR3aa: CASSLGVGLTSYEQYF; CDR3nt: TGTGCCAGCAGCTTGGGGGTGGGCCTCACCTCCTACGAGCAGTACTTC
abundance: .; d_gene: TRBD1; j_gene: TRBJ2-7; v_gene: TRBV2; CDR3aa: CASSGGNVWDRGLTSYEQYF; CDR3nt: TGTGCCAGCAGTGGGGGGAATGTTTGGGACAGGGGGCTCACCTCCTACGAGCAGTACTTC
abundance: .; d_gene: .; j_gene: TRBJ1-2; v_gene: TRBV5-6; CDR3aa: CASRETGSYGYTF; CDR3nt: TGTGCCAGCAGGGAAACAGGGTCCTATGGCTACACCTTC
abundance: .; d_gene: .; j_gene: TRBJ1-2; v_gene: TRBV7-8; CDR3aa: CASSSRVGGAEYYGYTF; CDR3nt: TGTGCCAGCAGCTCGCGGGTTGGCGGGGCGGAATACTATGGCTACACCTTC
abundance: once; d_gene: .; j_gene: TRBJ1-1; v_gene: TRBV20-1; CDR3aa: CSAYSFTEAFF; CDR3nt: TGCAGTGCCTACAGCTTCACTGAAGCTTTCTTT
abundance: .; d_gene: .; j_gene: TRBJ1-2; v_gene: TRBV28; CDR3aa: CASSLVRPGLTYGYTF; CDR3nt: TGTGCCAGCAGTTTAGTGCGTCCAGGGCTCACCTATGGCTACACCTTC
abundance: .; d_gene: .; j_gene: TRBJ2-2; v_gene: TRBV18; CDR3aa: CASSPPSPNTGELFF; CDR3nt: TGTGCCAGCTCACCACCGAGCCCGAACACCGGGGAGCTGTTTTTT
abundance: once; d_gene: .; j_gene: TRBJ1-2; v_gene: TRBV6-1; CDR3aa: CASIRNYGYTF; CDR3nt: TGTGCCAGCATCAGAAACTATGGCTACACCTTC
abundance: .; d_gene: .; j_gene: TRBJ2-2; v_gene: TRBV21-1; CDR3aa: CASSNVSAGGNTGELFF; CDR3nt: TGTGCCAGCAGCAATGTCTCGGCAGGGGGTAACACCGGGGAGCTGTTTTTT
abundance: .; d_gene: .; j_gene: TRBJ1-1; v_gene: TRBV4-1; CDR3aa: CASSQDLGRGAFF; CDR3nt: TGCGCCAGCAGCCAAGATTTGGGGAGAGGAGCTTTCTTT
abundance: once; d_gene: TRBD2; j_gene: TRBJ2-5; v_gene: TRBV5-4; CDR3aa: CASSLELAGKGTQYF; CDR3nt: TGTGCCAGCAGCTTGGAACTAGCGGGGAAGGGGACCCAGTACTTC
abundance: .; d_gene: .; j_gene: TRBJ1-1; v_gene: TRBV6-5; CDR3aa: CASSYQGLGGNTEAFF; CDR3nt: TGTGCCAGCAGTTACCAGGGTCTGGGTGGAAACACTGAAGCTTTCTTT
abundance: .; d_gene: .; j_gene: TRBJ2-5; v_gene: TRBV11-2; CDR3aa: CASSSSPIAGETQYF; CDR3nt: TGTGCCAGCAGCTCCTCCCCTATTGCAGGAGAGACCCAGTACTTC
abundance: .; d_gene: .; j_gene: TRBJ1-1; v_gene: TRBV4-3; CDR3aa: CASSQERPREAFF; CDR3nt: TGCGCCAGCAGCCAAGAGAGGCCCCGAGAGGCTTTCTTT
abundance: .; d_gene: TRBD1; j_gene: TRBJ1-6; v_gene: TRBV6-5; CDR3aa: CASSRDRVNSPLHF; CDR3nt: TGTGCCAGCAGTCGGGACAGGGTAAATTCACCCCTCCACTTT
abundance: .; d_gene: TRBD1; j_gene: TRBJ2-7; v_gene: TRBV11-1; CDR3aa: CASSLIPGQGHEQYF; CDR3nt: TGTGCCAGCAGCTTAATCCCGGGACAGGGCCACGAGCAGTACTTC